This entry features one TCR beta chain sequence. TCRdb's table, derived via immunoSEQ multiplex PCR, lists solely in-frame clones and lacks some. The repertoire holds around 8,000 clones, with around 94% as singletons. J gave up 9 bases and V 1 base, and 4 bases lay outside the gene matches. From germline, CDR1 is SGHNT and CDR2 YYREEE (reference sequence). The length of the CDR3 is 13 residues. This entry belongs to a study of T cell clonotyping in hematopoietic cell transplantation. This material consisted of PBMCs, taken 180 days after allogeneic stem cell transplant. This TCR came from a female patient between 50 and 59 years old who had an allogeneic stem cell transplant from an unrelated donor, so the T cells may come from the graft donor. Some clones in this sample may be carry-over from other donors' samples. V and J are TRBV5-4 and TRBJ2-4, with 7 bases aligning to TRBD2. This chain's CDR3 is CASSLSGGSIQYF. In nucleotides, the CDR3 is TGTGCCAGCAGCTTGTCCGGGGGGAGCATTCAGTACTTC.